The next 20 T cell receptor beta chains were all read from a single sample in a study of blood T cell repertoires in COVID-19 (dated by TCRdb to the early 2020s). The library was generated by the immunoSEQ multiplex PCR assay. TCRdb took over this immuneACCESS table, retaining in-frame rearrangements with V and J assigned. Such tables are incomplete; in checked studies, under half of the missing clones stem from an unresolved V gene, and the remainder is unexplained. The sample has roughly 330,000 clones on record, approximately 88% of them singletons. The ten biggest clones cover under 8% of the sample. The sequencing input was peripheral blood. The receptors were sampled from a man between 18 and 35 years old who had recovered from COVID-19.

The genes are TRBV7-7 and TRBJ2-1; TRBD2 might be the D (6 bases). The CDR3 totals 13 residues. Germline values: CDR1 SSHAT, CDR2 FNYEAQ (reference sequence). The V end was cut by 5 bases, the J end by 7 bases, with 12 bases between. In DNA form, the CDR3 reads TGTGCCAGCAGCCCCCGCGGAGGGAATGAGCAGTTCTTC. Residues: CASSPRGGNEQFF.

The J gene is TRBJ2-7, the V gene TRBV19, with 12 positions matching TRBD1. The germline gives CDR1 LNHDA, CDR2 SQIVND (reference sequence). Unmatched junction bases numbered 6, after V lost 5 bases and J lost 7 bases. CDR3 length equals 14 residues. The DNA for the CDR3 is TGTGCCAGTAGTTGGGGGACAGGGGGCCGGGAGCAGTACTTC. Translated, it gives CASSWGTGGREQYF. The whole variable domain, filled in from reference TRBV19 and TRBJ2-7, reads DGGITQSPKYLFRKEGQNVTLSCEQNLNHDAMYWYRQDPGQGLRLIYYSQIVNDFQKGDIAEGYSVSREKKESFPLTVTSAQKNPTAFYLCASSWGTGGREQYFGPGTRLTVT.

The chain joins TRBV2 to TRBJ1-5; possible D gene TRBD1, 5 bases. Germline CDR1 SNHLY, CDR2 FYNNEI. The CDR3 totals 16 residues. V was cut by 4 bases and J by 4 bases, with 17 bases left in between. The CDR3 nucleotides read TGTGCCAGCAGTGCAATCGGGGGTCCAGGGAATCAGCCCCAGCATTTT. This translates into CASSAIGGPGNQPQHF.

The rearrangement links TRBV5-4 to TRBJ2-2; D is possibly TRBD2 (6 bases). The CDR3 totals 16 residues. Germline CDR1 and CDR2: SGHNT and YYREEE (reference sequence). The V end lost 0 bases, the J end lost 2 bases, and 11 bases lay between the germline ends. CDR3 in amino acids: CASSLDPGTNTGELFF. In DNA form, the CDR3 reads TGTGCCAGCAGCTTGGACCCCGGGACTAACACCGGGGAGCTGTTTTTT.

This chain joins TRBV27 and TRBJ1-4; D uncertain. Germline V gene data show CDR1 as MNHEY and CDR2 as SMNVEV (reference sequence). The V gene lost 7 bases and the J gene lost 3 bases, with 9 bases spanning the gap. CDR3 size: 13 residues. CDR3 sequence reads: CASTPLPNEKLFF. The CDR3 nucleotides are TGTGCCAGCACTCCTCTCCCTAATGAAAAACTGTTTTTT.

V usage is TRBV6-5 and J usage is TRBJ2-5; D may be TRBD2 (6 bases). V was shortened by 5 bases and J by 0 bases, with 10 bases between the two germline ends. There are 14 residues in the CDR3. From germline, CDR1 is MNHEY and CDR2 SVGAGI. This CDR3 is CASSRRGHQETQYF. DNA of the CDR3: TGTGCCAGCAGTCGGCGGGGCCACCAAGAGACCCAGTACTTC.

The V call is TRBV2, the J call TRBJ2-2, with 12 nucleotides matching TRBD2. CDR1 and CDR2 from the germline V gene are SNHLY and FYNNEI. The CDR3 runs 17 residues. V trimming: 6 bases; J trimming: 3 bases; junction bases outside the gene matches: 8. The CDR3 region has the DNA TGTGCCAGCAGCGGACCGGGACTAGCGGGTGACACCGGGGAGCTGTTTTTT. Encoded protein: CASSGPGLAGDTGELFF.

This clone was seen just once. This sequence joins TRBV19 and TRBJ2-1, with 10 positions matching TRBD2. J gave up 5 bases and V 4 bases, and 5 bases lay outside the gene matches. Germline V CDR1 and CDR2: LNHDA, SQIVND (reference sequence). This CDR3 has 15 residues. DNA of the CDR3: TGTGCCAGTAGTAGGCAAACTAGCGGGAACAATGAGCAGTTCTTC. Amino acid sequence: CASSRQTSGNNEQFF.

In nucleotides, the CDR3 is TGTGCCAGCAGCTTAAAGGGCCCGGACAGGGGGTGGGGAAACACCATATATTTT. Its translation: CASSLKGPDRGWGNTIYF. The chain is built from TRBV7-3 and TRBJ1-3, with TRBD1 identical over 10 bases. Germline-derived CDR1 and CDR2 are SGHTA and FQGTGA. The length of the CDR3 is 18 residues. The V gene end was trimmed by 1 base and the J gene end by 4 bases; junction bases not matched to a gene: 10.

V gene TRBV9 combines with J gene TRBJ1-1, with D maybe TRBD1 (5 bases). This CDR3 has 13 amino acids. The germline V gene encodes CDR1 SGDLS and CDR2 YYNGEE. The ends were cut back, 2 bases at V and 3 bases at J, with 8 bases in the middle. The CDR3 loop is CASSVGRDTEAFF. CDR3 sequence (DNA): TGTGCCAGCAGCGTGGGCAGGGACACTGAAGCTTTCTTT.

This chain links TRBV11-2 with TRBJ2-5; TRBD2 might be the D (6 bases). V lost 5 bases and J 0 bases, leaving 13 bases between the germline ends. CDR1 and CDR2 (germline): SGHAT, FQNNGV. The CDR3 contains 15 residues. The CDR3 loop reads CASSPFWGDQETQYF. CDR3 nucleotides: TGTGCCAGCAGCCCTTTTTGGGGGGACCAAGAGACCCAGTACTTC.

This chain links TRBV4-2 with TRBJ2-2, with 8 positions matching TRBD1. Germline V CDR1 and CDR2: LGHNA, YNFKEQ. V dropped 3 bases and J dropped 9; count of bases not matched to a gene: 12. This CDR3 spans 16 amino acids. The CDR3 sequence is CASSHLRQGLSWELFF. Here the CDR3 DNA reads TGTGCCAGCAGCCACCTCCGACAGGGGTTATCCTGGGAGCTGTTTTTT.

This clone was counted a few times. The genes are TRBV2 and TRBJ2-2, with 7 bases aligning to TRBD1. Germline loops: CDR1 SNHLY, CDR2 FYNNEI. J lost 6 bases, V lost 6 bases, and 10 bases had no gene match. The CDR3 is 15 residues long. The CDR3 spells CASRHRGSDSGELFF. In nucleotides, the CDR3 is TGTGCCAGCAGGCACAGGGGTTCTGATTCCGGGGAGCTGTTTTTT.

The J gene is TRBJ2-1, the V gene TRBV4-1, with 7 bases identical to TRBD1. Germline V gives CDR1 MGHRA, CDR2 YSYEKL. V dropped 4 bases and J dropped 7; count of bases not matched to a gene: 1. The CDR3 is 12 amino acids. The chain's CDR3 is CASSPDRNEQFF. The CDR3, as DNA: TGCGCCAGCAGCCCGGACAGGAATGAGCAGTTCTTC.

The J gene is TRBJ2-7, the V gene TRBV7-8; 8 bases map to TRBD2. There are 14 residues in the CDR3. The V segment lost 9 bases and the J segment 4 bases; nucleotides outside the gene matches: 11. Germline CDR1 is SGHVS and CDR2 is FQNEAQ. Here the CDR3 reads CASRPGLGAYEQYF. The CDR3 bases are TGTGCCAGTCGTCCGGGACTAGGGGCATACGAGCAGTACTTC.

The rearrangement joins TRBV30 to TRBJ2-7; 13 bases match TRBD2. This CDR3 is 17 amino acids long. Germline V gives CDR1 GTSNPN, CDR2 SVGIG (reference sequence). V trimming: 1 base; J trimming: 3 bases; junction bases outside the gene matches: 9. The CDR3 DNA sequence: TGTGCCTGGAGTGGGGGACTAGCGGGGTCCCTTCACTACGAGCAGTACTTC. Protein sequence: CAWSGGLAGSLHYEQYF.

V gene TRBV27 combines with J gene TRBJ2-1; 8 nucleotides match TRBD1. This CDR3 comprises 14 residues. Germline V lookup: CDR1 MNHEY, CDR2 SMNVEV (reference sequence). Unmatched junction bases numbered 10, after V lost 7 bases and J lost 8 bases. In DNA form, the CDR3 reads TGTGCCAGCAATAGACAGGGGTCTCCACATGAGCAGTTCTTC. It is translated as CASNRQGSPHEQFF.

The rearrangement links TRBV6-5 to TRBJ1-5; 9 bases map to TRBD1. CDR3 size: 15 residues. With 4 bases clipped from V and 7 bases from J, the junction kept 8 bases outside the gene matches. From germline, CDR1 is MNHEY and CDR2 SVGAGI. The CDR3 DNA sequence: TGTGCCAGCAGTTCTTGGGGACAGGGAGAACAGCCCCAGCATTTT. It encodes CASSSWGQGEQPQHF.

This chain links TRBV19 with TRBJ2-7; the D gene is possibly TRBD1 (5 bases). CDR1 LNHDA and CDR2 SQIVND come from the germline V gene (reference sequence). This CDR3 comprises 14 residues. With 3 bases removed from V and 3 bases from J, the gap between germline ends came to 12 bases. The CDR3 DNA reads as TGTGCCAGTAGTATCGGACAATCATACTACGAGCAGTACTTC. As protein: CASSIGQSYYEQYF.

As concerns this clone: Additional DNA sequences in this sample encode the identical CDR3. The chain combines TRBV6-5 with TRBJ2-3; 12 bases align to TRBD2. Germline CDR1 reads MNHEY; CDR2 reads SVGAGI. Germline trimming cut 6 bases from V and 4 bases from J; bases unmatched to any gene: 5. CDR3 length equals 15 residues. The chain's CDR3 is CASSLLAGGADTQYF. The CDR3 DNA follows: TGTGCCAGCAGCCTACTAGCGGGGGGCGCAGATACGCAGTATTTT.